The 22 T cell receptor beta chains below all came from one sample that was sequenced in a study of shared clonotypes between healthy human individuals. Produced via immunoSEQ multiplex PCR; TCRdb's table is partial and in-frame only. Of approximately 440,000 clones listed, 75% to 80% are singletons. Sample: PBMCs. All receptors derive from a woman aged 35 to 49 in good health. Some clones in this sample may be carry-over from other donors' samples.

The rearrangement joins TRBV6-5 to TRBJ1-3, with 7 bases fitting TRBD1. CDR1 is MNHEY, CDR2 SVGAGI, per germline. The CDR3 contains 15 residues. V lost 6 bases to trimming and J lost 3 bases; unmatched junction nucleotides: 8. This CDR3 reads CASRSRGGLGNTIYF. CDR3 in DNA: TGTGCCAGCAGATCCAGAGGGGGCCTTGGAAACACCATATATTTT.

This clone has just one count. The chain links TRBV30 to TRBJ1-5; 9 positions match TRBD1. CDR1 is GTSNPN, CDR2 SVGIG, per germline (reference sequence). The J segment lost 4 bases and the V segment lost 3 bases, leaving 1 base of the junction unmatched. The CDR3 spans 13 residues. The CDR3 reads CAWRQGANQPQHF. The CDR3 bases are TGTGCCTGGAGACAGGGGGCAAATCAGCCCCAGCATTTT. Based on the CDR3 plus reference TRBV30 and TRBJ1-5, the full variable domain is SQTIHQWPATLVQPVGSPLSLECTVEGTSNPNLYWYRQAAGRGLQLLFYSVGIGQISSEVPQNLSASRPQDRQFILSSKKLLLSDSGFYLCAWRQGANQPQHFGDGTRLSIL.

In DNA, the CDR3 is TGTGCCAGCAGCTTGGGGGACAGAAACAATGAGCAGTTCTTC. Translating it yields CASSLGDRNNEQFF. The chain couples TRBV5-4 to TRBJ2-1; 7 nucleotides align to TRBD1. The junction had 2 bases not matched to a gene; V was cut back by 0 bases and J by 5 bases. Germline V lookup: CDR1 SGHNT, CDR2 YYREEE (reference sequence). This CDR3 has 14 amino acids.

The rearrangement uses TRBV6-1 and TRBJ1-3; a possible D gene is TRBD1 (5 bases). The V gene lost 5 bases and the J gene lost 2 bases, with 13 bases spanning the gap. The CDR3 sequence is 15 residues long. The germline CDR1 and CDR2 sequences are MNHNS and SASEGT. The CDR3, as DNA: TGTGCCAGCAGTCCCCGTCCAGGGCCTGGAAACACCATATATTTT. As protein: CASSPRPGPGNTIYF.

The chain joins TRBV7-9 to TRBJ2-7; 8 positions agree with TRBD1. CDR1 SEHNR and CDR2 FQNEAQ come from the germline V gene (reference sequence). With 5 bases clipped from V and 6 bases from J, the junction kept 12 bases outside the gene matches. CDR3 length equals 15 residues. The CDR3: CASSPGARTGSEQYF. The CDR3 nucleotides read TGTGCCAGCAGCCCGGGGGCGCGGACAGGGTCCGAGCAGTACTTC.

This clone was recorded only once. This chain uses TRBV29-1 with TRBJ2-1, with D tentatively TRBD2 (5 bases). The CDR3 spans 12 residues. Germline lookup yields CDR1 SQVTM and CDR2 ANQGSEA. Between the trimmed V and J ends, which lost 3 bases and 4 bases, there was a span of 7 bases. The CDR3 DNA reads TGCAGCGTTGAGCGGACTTACAATGAGCAGTTCTTC. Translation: CSVERTYNEQFF.

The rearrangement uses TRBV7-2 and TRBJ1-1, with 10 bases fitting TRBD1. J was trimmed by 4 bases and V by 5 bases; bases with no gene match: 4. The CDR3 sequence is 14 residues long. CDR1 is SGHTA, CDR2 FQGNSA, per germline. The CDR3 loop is CASSPWTGGTEAFF. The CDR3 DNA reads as TGTGCCAGCAGCCCCTGGACAGGGGGCACTGAAGCTTTCTTT. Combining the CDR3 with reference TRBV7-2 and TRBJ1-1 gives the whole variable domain GAGVSQSPSNKVTEKGKDVELRCDPISGHTALYWYRQSLGQGLEFLIYFQGNSAPDKSGLPSDRFSAERTGGSVSTLTIQRTQQEDSAVYLCASSPWTGGTEAFFGQGTRLTVV.

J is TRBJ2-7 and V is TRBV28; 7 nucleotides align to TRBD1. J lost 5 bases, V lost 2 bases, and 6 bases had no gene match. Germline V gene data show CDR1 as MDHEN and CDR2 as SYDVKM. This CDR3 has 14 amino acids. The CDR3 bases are TGTGCCAGCAGTTTAGGACAGGTTGGCCACGAGCAGTACTTC. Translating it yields CASSLGQVGHEQYF.

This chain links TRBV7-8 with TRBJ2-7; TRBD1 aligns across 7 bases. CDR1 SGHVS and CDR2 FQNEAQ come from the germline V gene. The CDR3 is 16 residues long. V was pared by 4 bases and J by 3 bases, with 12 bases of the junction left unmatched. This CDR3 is CASSSLTGDGDYEQYF. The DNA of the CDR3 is TGTGCCAGCAGCTCTTTAACAGGGGATGGTGACTACGAGCAGTACTTC.

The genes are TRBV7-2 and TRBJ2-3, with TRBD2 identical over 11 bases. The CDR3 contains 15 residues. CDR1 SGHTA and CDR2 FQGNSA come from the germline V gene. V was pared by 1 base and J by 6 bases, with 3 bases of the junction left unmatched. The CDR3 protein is CASSLGVAGGDTQYF. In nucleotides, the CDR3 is TGTGCCAGCAGCTTAGGGGTAGCGGGAGGGGATACGCAGTATTTT.

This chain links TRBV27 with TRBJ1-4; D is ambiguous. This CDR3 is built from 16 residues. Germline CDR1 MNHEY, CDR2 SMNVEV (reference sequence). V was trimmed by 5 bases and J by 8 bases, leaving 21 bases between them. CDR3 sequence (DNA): TGTGCCAGCAGTCCCTCGGACCTAACCCTCCACGAAAAACTGTTTTTT. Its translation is CASSPSDLTLHEKLFF.

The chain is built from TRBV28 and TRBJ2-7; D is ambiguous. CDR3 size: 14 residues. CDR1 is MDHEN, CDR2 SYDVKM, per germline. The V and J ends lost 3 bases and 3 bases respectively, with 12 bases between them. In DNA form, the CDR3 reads TGTGCCAGCAGTTTTATCGGTTCCTTCTACGAGCAGTACTTC. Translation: CASSFIGSFYEQYF.

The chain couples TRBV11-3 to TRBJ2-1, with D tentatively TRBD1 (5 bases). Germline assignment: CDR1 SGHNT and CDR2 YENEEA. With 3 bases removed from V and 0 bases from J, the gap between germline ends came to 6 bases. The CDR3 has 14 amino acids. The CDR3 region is CASSFDSSYNEQFF. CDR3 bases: TGTGCCAGCAGCTTTGACAGCTCCTACAATGAGCAGTTCTTC. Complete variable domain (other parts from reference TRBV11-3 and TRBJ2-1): EAGVVQSPRYKIIEKKQPVAFWCNPISGHNTLYWYLQNLGQGPELLIRYENEEAVDDSQLPKDRFSAERLKGVDSTLKIQPAELGDSAVYLCASSFDSSYNEQFFGPGTRLTVL.

CDR3 sequence: CASSVEGLAEQYF. Here the CDR3 DNA reads TGTGCCAGCAGCGTCGAGGGCCTCGCCGAGCAGTACTTC. The chain links TRBV9 to TRBJ2-7, with a weak D call TRBD2 (5 bases). The CDR3 is 13 residues long. Trimming removed 2 bases at V and 6 bases at J, with 12 bases between. Germline-derived CDR1 and CDR2 are SGDLS and YYNGEE.

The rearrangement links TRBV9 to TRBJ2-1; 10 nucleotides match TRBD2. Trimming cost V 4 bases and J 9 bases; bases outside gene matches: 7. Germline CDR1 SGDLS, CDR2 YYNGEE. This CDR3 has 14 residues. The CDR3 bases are TGTGCCAGCAGCCCTTTTATAGCGGGGGGTGAGCAGTTCTTC. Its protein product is CASSPFIAGGEQFF.

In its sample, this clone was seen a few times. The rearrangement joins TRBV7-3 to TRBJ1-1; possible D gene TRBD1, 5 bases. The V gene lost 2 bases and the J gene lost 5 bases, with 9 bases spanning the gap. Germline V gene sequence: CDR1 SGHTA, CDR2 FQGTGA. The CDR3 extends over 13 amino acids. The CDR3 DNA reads TGTGCCAGCAGCTTAGCAGGGAGGACTGAAGCTTTCTTT. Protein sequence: CASSLAGRTEAFF.

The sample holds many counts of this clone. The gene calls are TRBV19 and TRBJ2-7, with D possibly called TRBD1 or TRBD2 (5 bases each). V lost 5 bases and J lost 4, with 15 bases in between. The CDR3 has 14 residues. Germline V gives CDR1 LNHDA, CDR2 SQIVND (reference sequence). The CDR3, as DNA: TGTGCCAGTAGTGTGGCCGGGACCCCTTACGAGCAGTACTTC. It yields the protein CASSVAGTPYEQYF.

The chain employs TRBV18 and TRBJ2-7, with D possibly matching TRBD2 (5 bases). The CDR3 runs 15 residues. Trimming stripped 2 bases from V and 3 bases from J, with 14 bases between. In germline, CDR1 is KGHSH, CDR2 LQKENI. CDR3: CASSPEGGRDYEQYF. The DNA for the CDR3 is TGTGCCAGCTCACCAGAGGGCGGGCGCGACTACGAGCAGTACTTC.

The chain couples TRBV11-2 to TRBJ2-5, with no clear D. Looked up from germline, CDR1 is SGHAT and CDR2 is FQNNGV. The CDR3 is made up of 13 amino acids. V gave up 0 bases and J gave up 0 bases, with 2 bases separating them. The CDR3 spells CASSLDNQETQYF. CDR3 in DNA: TGTGCCAGCAGCTTAGATAACCAAGAGACCCAGTACTTC. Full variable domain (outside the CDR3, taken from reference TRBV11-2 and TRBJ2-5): EAGVAQSPRYKIIEKRQSVAFWCNPISGHATLYWYQQILGQGPKLLIQFQNNGVVDDSQLPKDRFSAERLKGVDSTLKIQPAKLEDSAVYLCASSLDNQETQYFGPGTRLLVL.

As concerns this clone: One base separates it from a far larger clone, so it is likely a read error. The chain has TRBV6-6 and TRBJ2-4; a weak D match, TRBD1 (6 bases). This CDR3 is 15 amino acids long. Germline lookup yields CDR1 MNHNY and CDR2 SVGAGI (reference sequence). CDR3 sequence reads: CASSAQGLAKNVQYF. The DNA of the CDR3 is TGTGCCAGCAGTGCACAGGGCTTAGCCAAAAACGTTCAGTACTTC.

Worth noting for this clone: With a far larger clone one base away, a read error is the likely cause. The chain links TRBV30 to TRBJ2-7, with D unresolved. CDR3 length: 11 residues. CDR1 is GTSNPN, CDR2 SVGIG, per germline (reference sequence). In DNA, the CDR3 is TGTGCCTGGACGGCCGGTTACGAGCAGCACTTC. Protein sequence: CAWTAGYEQHF. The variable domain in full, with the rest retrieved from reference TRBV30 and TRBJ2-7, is SQTIHQWPATLVQPVGSPLSLECTVEGTSNPNLYWYRQAAGRGLQLLFYSVGIGQISSEVPQNLSASRPQDRQFILSSKKLLLSDSGFYLCAWTAGYEQHFGPGTRLTVT.

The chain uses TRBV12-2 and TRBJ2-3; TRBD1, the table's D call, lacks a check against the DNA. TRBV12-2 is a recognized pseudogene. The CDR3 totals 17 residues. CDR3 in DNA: TGTGCAAGTCGCTTAGCGGTGGGTAGGGGGCAGGCAGATACGCAGTATTTT. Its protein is CASRLAVGRGQADTQYF.